This T cell receptor beta chain appears in the sequencing data of a study of CD8+ T cells in alopecia areata. Whole-study context: Tofacitinib was taken orally by treated patients, and the dose was 5 to 10 mg twice daily. Treated patients received severity scores based on the percentage of scalp area affected.

Treatment specified: oral pan-JAK inhibitor, 5-10 mg twice daily. Turning to this clone: The target antigen is unknown.

V was shortened by 5 bases and J by 4 bases, with 11 bases between the two germline ends. The CDR3 runs 13 residues. CDR1 and CDR2 from the germline V gene are SGHVS and FQNEAQ. Extracted RNA was reverse transcribed into cDNA, the sequencing template. Using immunoSEQ multiplex PCR, the repertoire was profiled, and TCRdb retains in-frame clones only, with some absent. The table has 150,000 to 200,000 clones, 60% seen once; the top ten hold approximately 1%. Study-level results: Compared with normal scalp, lesional scalp had higher clonality and more expanded CD8+ clones. Significant decreases in scalp clonality and expanded CD8+ clones followed tofacitinib treatment.

The sequencing here drew on CD4+ T cells sorted from blood, taken at week 24, from a patient treated with tofacitinib. The chain carries TRBV7-8 and TRBJ1-1; possible D gene TRBD1, 6 bases. The TCR comes from a human donor with alopecia areata. The CDR3, as DNA: TGTGCCAGCAGCCCCGGACAGTTCACTGAAGCTTTCTTT. Its protein is CASSPGQFTEAFF.